The clone carrying this T cell receptor (beta chain) was counted ten times or more. The CDR3 extends over 12 amino acids. The V segment lost 2 bases and the J segment 3 bases; nucleotides outside the gene matches: 0. Germline CDR1 reads DFQATT; CDR2 reads SNEGSKA (reference sequence). Molecular barcoding with unique molecular identifiers was used for the TCRbeta library. TCRdb fed the PCR reads into MiXCR, producing one record per CDR3 protein. The repertoire consists of approximately 510,000 distinct CDR3 sequences, with around 16% occurring once and the leading ten covering 2.5% to 3.5%. These data are taken from a study of T-cell reconstitution after alpha-beta-depleted transplantation in children.

The TCR originated in a human donor who donated a stem cell graft to a child with acute lymphoblastic leukemia. The gene calls are TRBV20-1 and TRBJ1-1, with 7 bases lining up with TRBD1. The material sequenced was PBMCs from the stem cell graft donor, taken from the stem cell graft. This chain's CDR3 is CSARQGDTEAFF. The CDR3 nucleotides are TGCAGTGCTAGACAGGGGGACACTGAAGCTTTCTTT.